A selection of T cell receptor beta chains follows, all from one sample in a study of blood T cell repertoires in COVID-19. The data were produced by immunoSEQ multiplex PCR, yet TCRdb's version contains in-frame clones alone and is incomplete. The sample shows 150,000 or so clones, about 85% of them seen only once. The sequenced sample consisted of peripheral blood. All receptors come from a woman aged 50 to 65 with COVID-19, enrolled during active disease. The CDR3 runs from the conserved cysteine through the conserved F or W. Fields, in order: J gene, CDR3 length, V gene, CDR3 protein.

j_gene: TRBJ2-3
len: 14
v_gene: TRBV14
CDR3aa: CASSQFRGADTQYF

j_gene: TRBJ1-6
len: 16
v_gene: TRBV6-6
CDR3aa: CASSYITGQVNSPLHF

j_gene: TRBJ2-7
len: 16
v_gene: TRBV27
CDR3aa: CASSRPGLAGEVEQYF

j_gene: TRBJ2-7
len: 14
v_gene: TRBV14
CDR3aa: CASSQVGLPYEQYF

j_gene: TRBJ2-1
len: 13
v_gene: TRBV5-1
CDR3aa: CASSSDRGGEQFF

j_gene: TRBJ2-7
len: 14
v_gene: TRBV18
CDR3aa: CASSPGTGDPEQYF

j_gene: TRBJ1-5
len: 13
v_gene: TRBV19
CDR3aa: CASSIGAPQPQHF

j_gene: TRBJ1-1
len: 17
v_gene: TRBV7-2
CDR3aa: CASSLGGTGGANTEAFF

j_gene: TRBJ2-7
len: 17
v_gene: TRBV6-2/TRBV6-3
CDR3aa: CASSSTIDGTSGGERYF

j_gene: TRBJ2-1
len: 15
v_gene: TRBV19
CDR3aa: CASSYRPKGDDEQFF

j_gene: TRBJ2-3
len: 11
v_gene: TRBV12-5
CDR3aa: CASGVTDTQYF

j_gene: TRBJ2-7
len: 16
v_gene: TRBV11-2
CDR3aa: CASSLDLGSRGYEQYF

j_gene: TRBJ1-5
len: 14
v_gene: TRBV19
CDR3aa: CASSIIGQNQPQHF

j_gene: TRBJ1-4
len: 12
v_gene: TRBV19
CDR3aa: CASSSPNEKLFF

j_gene: TRBJ1-2
len: 13
v_gene: TRBV3-1/TRBV3-2
CDR3aa: CASRPTGFYGYTF

j_gene: TRBJ2-5
len: 15
v_gene: TRBV7-3
CDR3aa: CASSFTGFSQETQYF

j_gene: TRBJ2-4
len: 18
v_gene: TRBV6-2/TRBV6-3
CDR3aa: CASSPKDGTDLAKNIQYF

j_gene: TRBJ1-1
len: 14
v_gene: TRBV7-3
CDR3aa: CASSPTGQYTEAFF

j_gene: TRBJ1-5
len: 14
v_gene: TRBV3-1/TRBV3-2
CDR3aa: CASSPGTGYQPQHF

j_gene: TRBJ1-1
len: 12
v_gene: TRBV5-6
CDR3aa: CASSQSGNQAFF

j_gene: TRBJ2-2
len: 16
v_gene: TRBV5-1
CDR3aa: CASSLAASGSIGELFF

j_gene: TRBJ1-4
len: 13
v_gene: TRBV7-9
CDR3aa: CASRGQVNEKLFF

j_gene: TRBJ2-7
len: 14
v_gene: TRBV7-9
CDR3aa: CASSLVAATYEQYF

j_gene: TRBJ1-1
len: 13
v_gene: TRBV28
CDR3aa: CASSSGGISEAFF

j_gene: TRBJ2-1
len: 18
v_gene: TRBV9
CDR3aa: CASSVGLAGGPYYNEQFF

j_gene: TRBJ1-4
len: 14
v_gene: TRBV30
CDR3aa: CAWSTTGGNEKLFF

j_gene: TRBJ2-3
len: 16
v_gene: TRBV6-5
CDR3aa: CASSYSLDRKEDTQYF

j_gene: TRBJ1-2
len: 15
v_gene: TRBV6-4
CDR3aa: CASSLGRGDNYGYTF

j_gene: TRBJ1-4
len: 15
v_gene: TRBV5-1
CDR3aa: CASSLDGRGLEKLFF

j_gene: TRBJ1-5
len: 12
v_gene: TRBV6-5
CDR3aa: CASSYSGGPQHF